This paragraph covers one T cell receptor (beta chain) sequence. The data are from a study of shared clonotypes between healthy human individuals. The run depth of the assay was deep. Replicate PCRs run on unsorted PBMC used 300 ng DNA, which was approximately 29,000 T cell genomes. Clones were sequenced by immunoSEQ multiplex PCR, and TCRdb holds only the in-frame ones, with some missing. The repertoire has around 500,000 clones, roughly 85% of them found once; the top ten carry 9.5% to 15%. Germline CDR1 reads SGHVS; CDR2 reads FQNEAQ. This CDR3 comprises 12 residues. V was clipped by 3 bases and J by 11 bases, with 12 bases between them.

The chain joins TRBV7-8 to TRBJ2-3; D is unresolved. The receptor was derived from a woman aged 40 to 50 in good health. Some clones in this sample may be carry-over from other donors' samples. Sequenced material: PBMCs. This CDR3 reads CASSLTGYVQYF. The CDR3, as DNA: TGTGCCAGCAGCTTGACTGGTTACGTGCAGTATTTT.